The present T cell receptor (beta chain) was sequenced within a study of T-cell reconstitution after alpha-beta-depleted transplantation in children (dated by TCRdb to between 2015 and 2016). The study in broad terms: Using TCR repertoire profiling, the study quantitatively followed how T-cell immune reconstitution unfolded in children after TCRalphabeta/CD19-depleted allogeneic hematopoietic cell transplantation.

To note about this clonotype: Its specific antigen is unknown. No quality values exist for individual bases; no much larger clone is one base distant.

Library preparation employed PCR. Sequenced on an Illumina HiSeq 2500. To normalize quantification of the TCRbeta repertoire, the TCR libraries were built with molecular barcoding that relied on unique molecular identifiers. TCRdb reprocessed the public reads (quality trimming at Q25 with fastp, clone calling with MiXCR) and kept in-frame beta chains. Each entry is one CDR3 protein sequence, shown with its most common DNA and genes. The sample table records about 600,000 distinct CDR3 sequences; about 10% of these occur just once. About 4% of the sample rests with the top ten. The germline V gene specifies SGHRS as CDR1 and YFSETQ as CDR2. At the junction V is shortened by 1 base and J by 8 bases, with 13 bases in between. The CDR3 holds 14 amino acids from the cysteine to the phenylalanine. Only CDR3 DNA remains: 42 bases, in frame from the first base.

Sequencing used PBMCs from the stem cell graft donor, obtained from the stem cell graft. Recombination connected TRBV5-1 to TRBJ2-1, with TRBD1 as a weak D call on 5 bases. The receptor's source is a human donor who donated a stem cell graft to a child with acute myeloid leukemia. The CDR3: CASSLWAGSHEQFF. The DNA is TGCGCCAGCAGCTTGTGGGCAGGGTCCCATGAGCAGTTCTTC. With the rest looked up from the reference TRBV5-1 and TRBJ2-1 genes rather than sequenced, the full variable domain is KAGVTQTPRYLIKTRGQQVTLSCSPISGHRSVSWYQQTPGQGLQFLFEYFSETQRNKGNFPGRFSGRQFSNSRSEMNVSTLELGDSALYLCASSLWAGSHEQFFGPGTRLTVL.